This T cell receptor beta chain was obtained from a study of cytomegalovirus exposure and HLA in healthy donors. Study results and limitations: Later analysis indicated greater clonal expansion among HLA-associated TCR beta chains than among equally common other chains. Most CMV-associated TCR beta chains appeared HLA-restricted in a later analysis. According to the study, around 180 TCR beta chains were cytomegalovirus-associated.

Concerning this clone: Its antigen is still unknown.

CDR1 SGHRS and CDR2 YFSETQ come from the germline V gene. The CDR3 totals 15 residues. Losses at the gene ends were 4 bases for V and 5 bases for J; bases not matched to a gene: 8. This PCR relied on a set of 60 Vbeta primers and 13 Jbeta primers. TCRdb's copy holds only in-frame clones and misses some; the assay was immunoSEQ multiplex PCR. The profile shows fewer than 200,000 clones, 80% to 90% of them singletons. The donors gave bone marrow, and they were healthy. This sequence was found in a woman between 18 and 30 years old in good health and CMV-seronegative. The sequencing input was PBMCs. The gene calls are TRBV5-1 and TRBJ2-5; TRBD2 agrees at 10 bases. CDR3 sequence: CASSSYGTSVETQYF. For the CDR3, the DNA is TGCGCCAGCAGCAGCTACGGGACTAGCGTGGAGACCCAGTACTTC.